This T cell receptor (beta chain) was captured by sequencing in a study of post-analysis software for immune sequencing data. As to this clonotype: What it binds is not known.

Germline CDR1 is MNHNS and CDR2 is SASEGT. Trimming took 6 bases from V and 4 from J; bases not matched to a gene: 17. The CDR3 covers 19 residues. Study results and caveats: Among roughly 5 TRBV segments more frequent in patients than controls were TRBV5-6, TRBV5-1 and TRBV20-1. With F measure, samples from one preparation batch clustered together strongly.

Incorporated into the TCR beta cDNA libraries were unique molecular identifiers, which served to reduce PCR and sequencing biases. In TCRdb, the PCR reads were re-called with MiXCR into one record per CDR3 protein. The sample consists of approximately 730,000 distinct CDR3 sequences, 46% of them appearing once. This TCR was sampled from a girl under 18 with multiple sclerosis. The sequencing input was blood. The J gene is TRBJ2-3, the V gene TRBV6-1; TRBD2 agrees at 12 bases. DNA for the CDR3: TGTGCCAGCAGGCAAGACACGCGTGGACTAGCGGGATTTGCAGATACGCAGTATTTT. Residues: CASRQDTRGLAGFADTQYF.